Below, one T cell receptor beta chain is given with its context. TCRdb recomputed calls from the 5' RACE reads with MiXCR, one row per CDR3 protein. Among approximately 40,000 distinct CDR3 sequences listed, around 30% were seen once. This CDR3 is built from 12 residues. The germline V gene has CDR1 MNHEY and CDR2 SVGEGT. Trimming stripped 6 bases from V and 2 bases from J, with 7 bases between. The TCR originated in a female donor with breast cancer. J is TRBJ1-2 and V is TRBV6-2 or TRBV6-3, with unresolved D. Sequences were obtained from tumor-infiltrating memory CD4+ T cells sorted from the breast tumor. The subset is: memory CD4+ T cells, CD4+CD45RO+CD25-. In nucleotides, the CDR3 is TGTGCCAGCAGACCCGGAAACTATGGCTACACCTTC. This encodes CASRPGNYGYTF.